The entry below gives a single T cell receptor (beta chain) sequence along with its context. CDR3 length equals 19 residues. Germline-derived CDR1 and CDR2 are DFQATT and SNEGSKA (reference sequence). The V segment lost 1 base and the J segment 0 bases; nucleotides outside the gene matches: 11. Time point in this sample: patch test 3, about 24 weeks after DPC sensitization. Treatment here: therapeutic diphenylcyclopropenone sensitization with weekly scalp DPC. MiXCR, run by TCRdb on the RACE reads, gives a single entry per CDR3 protein. The table includes about 110,000 distinct CDR3 sequences, approximately 36% detected once. The data were obtained in a study of human T cells and chemical hapten exposure.

The chain joins TRBV20-1 to TRBJ2-7; TRBD2 agrees at 14 bases. The source was whole blood, collected in connection with sensitization to the hapten diphenylcyclopropenone (DPC). The sequence was obtained from a man between 40 and 49 years old with alopecia areata. Some clones in this sample may be carry-over from other donors' samples. CDR3 amino acids: CSARGFKGLAGVPSYEQYF. In DNA, the CDR3 is TGCAGTGCTAGAGGGTTTAAGGGACTAGCGGGAGTCCCCTCCTACGAGCAGTACTTC.